These 24 T cell receptor beta chains originate from one sample sequenced in a study of regulatory T cells in long-lasting Graves disease. CDR3-region Arm-PCR and iRepertoire HTBI primers produced the TCR beta libraries. A single record per CDR3 protein comes from TCRdb applying MiXCR to the multiplex PCR reads. The table lists about 340,000 distinct CDR3 sequences, around 20% of them singletons. Time point meaning: persistent/refractory GD, antithyroid drugs over 5 years with positive TRAb. PBMC RNA was the source of the TCR library. The sequenced sample was peripheral blood mononuclear cells (PBMCs), obtained when the disease was refractory, from a patient treated with antithyroid drugs. These receptors all come from a female donor with Graves disease.

The chain uses TRBV4-1 and TRBJ2-2, with D unresolved. CDR1 is MGHRA and CDR2 is YSYEKL in the germline V gene. The CDR3 covers 13 residues. Deletions cut 4 bases from V and 9 bases from J, with 12 bases between. The CDR3 protein is CASSLPPRRELFF. CDR3 in DNA: TGCGCCAGCAGCCTTCCCCCTCGCAGGGAGCTGTTTTTT.

This clonotype was found a few times. V and J are TRBV3-1 and TRBJ1-1; D is perhaps TRBD1 (6 bases). V lost 5 bases to trimming and J lost 0 bases, with 13 bases between them. The CDR3 has 15 residues. The germline V gene encodes CDR1 LGHDT and CDR2 YNNKEL (reference sequence). The CDR3 region is CASSRRGGVNTEAFF. CDR3 DNA sequence: TGTGCCAGCAGCAGGAGGGGGGGGGTGAACACTGAAGCTTTCTTT.

The V and J genes are TRBV24-1 and TRBJ2-2; 7 bases match TRBD1. CDR1 and CDR2 (germline): KGHDR, SFDVKD. The CDR3 has 13 amino acids. Trimming at V came to 9 bases and at J to 6 bases, leaving 6 bases not matched to a gene. CDR3 DNA sequence: TGTGCCACCGCCGACAGGGTCTCCGGGGAGCTGTTTTTT. This sequence encodes CATADRVSGELFF.

This clonotype was seen a handful of times. A much larger clone lies one base from this, so it may be a read error. V usage is TRBV11-2 and J usage is TRBJ2-7, with D perhaps TRBD2 (5 bases). This CDR3 spans 14 amino acids. Germline CDR1 reads SGHAT; CDR2 reads FQNNGV. The V end lost 8 bases, the J end lost 7 bases, and 21 bases lay between the germline ends. For the CDR3, the DNA is TGTGCCAGCGGCTCCCCAGGAGTAAGAGGGGAGCAGTACTTC. It translates to CASGSPGVRGEQYF.

This clonotype has at least ten counts. The chain carries TRBV6-1 and TRBJ2-5, with D perhaps matching TRBD1 (6 bases). V gave up 10 bases and J gave up 3 bases, with 18 bases separating them. The CDR3 has 14 residues. The germline CDR1 and CDR2 sequences are MNHNS and SASEGT. CDR3 sequence: CATLQGFQKETQYF. The DNA of the CDR3 is TGTGCCACGCTACAGGGTTTTCAGAAAGAGACCCAGTACTTC.

The chain has TRBV12-3 or TRBV12-4 and TRBJ1-2, with D perhaps TRBD1 (6 bases). V was clipped by 6 bases and J by 4 bases, with 24 bases between them. The CDR3 has 17 residues. CDR3 sequence (DNA): TGTGCCAGCAGCCAAGAACCCCGCGGGGGCGAGTCCTATGGCTACACCTTC. Residues: CASSQEPRGGESYGYTF.

V is TRBV25-1 and J is TRBJ2-7; 10 positions match TRBD2. This CDR3 is built from 15 residues. Germline V lookup: CDR1 MGHDK, CDR2 SYGVNS. Trimming cost V 2 bases and J 6 bases; bases outside gene matches: 7. CDR3 sequence: CASSERGSGRGEQYF. The CDR3 DNA follows: TGTGCCAGCAGTGAACGGGGAAGCGGGAGGGGCGAGCAGTACTTC.

Ten or more counts support this clonotype. This CDR3 is CASSLALGQVQETQYF. In nucleotides, the CDR3 is TGTGCCAGCAGCTTGGCGCTTGGACAGGTCCAAGAGACCCAGTACTTC. The gene calls are TRBV5-5 and TRBJ2-5; 7 bases map to TRBD1. Trimming cost V 0 bases and J 1 base; bases outside gene matches: 6. CDR3 size: 16 residues. The germline gives CDR1 SGHKS, CDR2 YYEKEE (reference sequence).

This clonotype was observed at least ten times. J is TRBJ2-7 and V is TRBV28, with TRBD2 as a possible D gene (6 bases). This CDR3 has 12 residues. The V gene lost 8 bases and the J gene lost 5 bases, with 13 bases spanning the gap. The germline V gene has CDR1 MDHEN and CDR2 SYDVKM. CDR3 residues: CASDGGSNEQYF. In DNA form, the CDR3 reads TGTGCCAGCGATGGGGGGAGCAACGAGCAGTACTTC.

This clonotype was observed many times. This chain connects TRBV28 to TRBJ1-2; TRBD1 is a possible D gene (5 bases). Deletions cut 6 bases from V and 8 bases from J, with 19 bases between. This CDR3 is 14 amino acids long. Germline loops: CDR1 MDHEN, CDR2 SYDVKM. In DNA, the CDR3 is TGTGCCAGCAGCCCACCCATGGGACTGGCGGGCTACACCTTC. It codes for CASSPPMGLAGYTF.

The V call is TRBV6-2 or TRBV6-3, the J call TRBJ2-5; 12 positions match TRBD2. V trimming: 3 bases; J trimming: 3 bases; junction bases outside the gene matches: 11. Germline V gene sequence: CDR1 MNHEY, CDR2 SVGEGT. The CDR3 extends over 18 amino acids. CDR3 in amino acids: CASSYSGTSGPFEETQYF. The CDR3 region has the DNA TGTGCCAGCAGTTATTCCGGGACTAGCGGGCCCTTCGAAGAGACCCAGTACTTC.

V usage is TRBV20-1 and J usage is TRBJ1-1; no clear D. Trimming stripped 3 bases from V and 3 bases from J, with 11 bases between. Per the germline V gene, CDR1 is DFQATT and CDR2 is SNEGSKA (reference sequence). CDR3 size: 13 residues. The CDR3 DNA reads as TGCAGTGCTAGGGGGTACCTGGACACTGAAGCTTTCTTT. Its protein product is CSARGYLDTEAFF.

This clonotype was detected many times. The chain carries TRBV12-3 or TRBV12-4 and TRBJ2-7, with TRBD2 matching 9 bases. This CDR3 region has 15 residues. Trimming cost V 7 bases and J 2 bases; bases outside gene matches: 9. The CDR3 loop is CASTLSGRRAYEQYF. CDR3 sequence (DNA): TGTGCCAGCACCCTAAGCGGGAGGAGGGCCTACGAGCAGTACTTC.

This clonotype has only a few counts. The DNA for the CDR3 is TGCGCCAGCAGCTTTGGACAGGGGGCTTGGGCCAACACTGAAGCTTTCTTT. This translates into CASSFGQGAWANTEAFF. The chain combines TRBV5-1 with TRBJ1-1; TRBD1 matches 11 bases. Germline V CDR1 and CDR2: SGHRS, YFSETQ. This CDR3 is 17 amino acids long. Losses at the gene ends were 2 bases for V and 2 bases for J; bases not matched to a gene: 8.

This sequence joins TRBV9 and TRBJ2-7; 12 nucleotides line up with TRBD2. This CDR3 has 15 amino acids. V shed 3 bases and J 1 base; nucleotides not matched to a gene: 2. Germline V CDR1 and CDR2: SGDLS, YYNGEE. The CDR3 sequence is CASSELAGGSYEQYF. CDR3 in DNA: TGTGCCAGCAGCGAACTAGCGGGAGGTTCCTACGAGCAGTACTTC.

This clonotype has only a few counts. This CDR3 is CASSLTSGMAKNIQYF. CDR3 bases: TGTGCCAGCAGCCTAACTAGCGGGATGGCCAAAAACATTCAGTACTTC. This chain joins TRBV7-2 and TRBJ2-4; the match to TRBD2 covers 10 bases. V lost 5 bases to trimming and J lost 1 base; unmatched junction nucleotides: 5. CDR1 and CDR2 from the germline V gene are SGHTA and FQGNSA. The length of the CDR3 is 16 residues.

This chain connects TRBV6-2 or TRBV6-3 to TRBJ1-3, with unresolved D. Germline lookup yields CDR1 MNHEY and CDR2 SVGEGT. The CDR3 is made up of 16 amino acids. Between the trimmed V and J ends, which lost 5 bases and 0 bases, there was a span of 14 bases. DNA for the CDR3: TGTGCCAGCAGTGCAGGCGTCCCCTCCTCTGGAAACACCATATATTTT. It translates to CASSAGVPSSGNTIYF.

Remarks on this clonotype: Possible read error: a much larger clone is one base away. The V and J genes are TRBV3-1 and TRBJ2-7; TRBD1 agrees at 9 bases. CDR1 and CDR2 from the germline V gene are LGHDT and YNNKEL (reference sequence). The CDR3 loop spans 16 amino acids. After removal of 4 bases from V and 0 bases from J, the junction contained 7 bases not matched to a gene. DNA for the CDR3: TGTGCCAGCAGCCGGACCGGGACAGGGAGCTCCTACGAGCAGTACTTC. Translated, it gives CASSRTGTGSSYEQYF.

This clonotype was detected many times. The chain's CDR3 is CASSLLGLSGQETQYF. The CDR3 nucleotides read TGTGCCAGCAGTCTCCTCGGGCTAAGCGGCCAAGAGACCCAGTACTTC. The chain joins TRBV2 to TRBJ2-5, with a weak D call TRBD2 (5 bases). CDR1 and CDR2 (germline): SNHLY, FYNNEI. The CDR3 has 16 amino acids. Between the trimmed V and J ends, which lost 5 bases and 1 base, there was a span of 17 bases.

In its sample, this clonotype was seen a few times. The rearrangement links TRBV24-1 to TRBJ2-1, with D perhaps TRBD2 (5 bases). V lost 5 bases and J 0 bases, leaving 13 bases between the germline ends. Germline CDR1 and CDR2: KGHDR and SFDVKD. This CDR3 has 16 amino acids. The CDR3 protein is CATSGSNTSSYNEQFF. The CDR3 DNA sequence: TGTGCCACCAGTGGAAGTAACACTAGCTCCTACAATGAGCAGTTCTTC.

The V call is TRBV20-1, the J call TRBJ2-7; tentatively, D is TRBD2 (5 bases). The CDR3 runs 14 residues. V lost 3 bases and J 0 bases, leaving 12 bases between the germline ends. Germline V gene data show CDR1 as DFQATT and CDR2 as SNEGSKA (reference sequence). The CDR3 coding sequence is TGCAGTGCTAGGGAGGACGCGAGCTCCTACGAGCAGTACTTC. Encoded protein: CSAREDASSYEQYF.

The chain links TRBV28 to TRBJ1-6, with D hard to call. V lost 1 base, J lost 7 bases, and 11 bases lay in between. CDR3 length equals 15 residues. Germline-derived CDR1 and CDR2 are MDHEN and SYDVKM. This chain's CDR3 is CASSLSRVGNSPLHF. The CDR3 nucleotides read TGTGCCAGCAGTTTATCGAGGGTAGGGAATTCACCCCTCCACTTT.

V gene TRBV2 combines with J gene TRBJ2-7; D could derive from TRBD1 or TRBD2 (5 bases each). Germline values: CDR1 SNHLY, CDR2 FYNNEI. Trimming removed 2 bases from V and 6 bases from J, with 17 bases in between. This CDR3 contains 15 residues. CDR3 residues: CASSERDPFSLEQYF. In DNA form, the CDR3 reads TGTGCCAGCAGTGAAAGGGACCCCTTCTCTCTCGAGCAGTACTTC.

V gene TRBV28 combines with J gene TRBJ1-5, with D perhaps TRBD1 (6 bases). CDR1 is MDHEN, CDR2 SYDVKM, per germline. This CDR3 contains 16 residues. V lost 8 bases to trimming and J lost 15 bases, with 32 bases between them. CDR3 protein: CASGDSWGKNPGGAHF. The DNA for the CDR3 is TGTGCCAGCGGTGACTCGTGGGGGAAAAACCCTGGGGGGGCGCATTTT.